These 11 T cell receptor beta chains were all obtained from the same sample, sequenced in a study of shared clonotypes between healthy human individuals (dated by TCRdb to the early 2020s). CD8 naive samples were CD45RO-negative cells positively selected for CCR7, giving a CD45RA+CCR7+ population that excluded TemRA cells. Libraries were built with the immunoSEQ multiplex PCR assay. Sourced from immuneACCESS, this table was stored by TCRdb with only in-frame sequences that have V and J called. A share of the clones is absent; for the studies checked, an unresolved V gene accounts for under half, and the remainder has no known explanation. This sample holds around 650,000 clones; roughly 96% were observed only once. 0.11% of the sample is in the top ten clones. Sample: naive CD8+ T cells sorted from blood. What the cell subset or site label conveys for this sample: CD45RA+CCR7+. The receptors shown here come from a woman in her 30s in good health.

Note on this clone: Other nucleotide sequences in the sample specify the same CDR3. The rearrangement uses TRBV27 and TRBJ2-7; D not resolved. CDR3 size: 14 residues. Trimming removed 3 bases at V and 2 bases at J, with 11 bases between. Germline V gene lookup returns CDR1 MNHEY and CDR2 SMNVEV (reference sequence). CDR3 in DNA: TGTGCCAGCAGTTTTTCCGGGCAAACCTACGAGCAGTACTTC. Translating gives CASSFSGQTYEQYF.

The chain couples TRBV19 to TRBJ1-2; D perhaps matches TRBD1 (5 bases). The germline V gene has CDR1 LNHDA and CDR2 SQIVND (reference sequence). The CDR3 loop spans 18 amino acids. Trimming removed 5 bases at V and 5 bases at J, with 27 bases between. In DNA, the CDR3 is TGTGCCAGTAGTCTCAAAGGGACGGCCATACGGCTAGGGTATGGCTACACCTTC. Its translation: CASSLKGTAIRLGYGYTF.

This rearrangement joins TRBV7-2 to TRBJ2-5; 10 bases fit TRBD2. V was clipped by 4 bases and J by 5 bases; unmatched bases: 13. CDR3 length equals 17 residues. Per the germline V gene, CDR1 is SGHTA and CDR2 is FQGNSA. CDR3 in amino acids: CASSSDPLAGAGETQYF. The CDR3 bases are TGTGCCAGCAGCTCCGACCCTCTAGCGGGAGCGGGGGAGACCCAGTACTTC.

The chain combines TRBV27 with TRBJ1-5; TRBD1 might be the D (6 bases). This CDR3 comprises 14 residues. Trimming stripped 5 bases from V and 4 bases from J, with 12 bases between. The germline V gene encodes CDR1 MNHEY and CDR2 SMNVEV (reference sequence). The CDR3 spells CASSPGQQNQPQHF. CDR3 bases: TGTGCCAGCAGTCCTGGACAGCAAAATCAGCCCCAGCATTTT.

The genes are TRBV2 and TRBJ1-5; no clear D gene. The germline V and J ends were trimmed by 4 bases and 5 bases, with 9 bases remaining between them. The length of the CDR3 is 13 residues. Germline loops: CDR1 SNHLY, CDR2 FYNNEI. CDR3 loop: CASSGHNHQPQHF. CDR3 bases: TGTGCCAGCAGTGGACATAACCATCAGCCCCAGCATTTT.

DNA for the CDR3: TGTGCCAGCAGTTACTCGGGTGAGGACACTGAAGCTTTCTTT. It codes for CASSYSGEDTEAFF. The chain links TRBV6-6 to TRBJ1-1; D uncertain. The CDR3 is made up of 14 amino acids. V lost 0 bases, J lost 3 bases, and 8 bases lay in between. Germline V CDR1 and CDR2: MNHNY, SVGAGI (reference sequence).

This clone was found once. This chain joins TRBV27 and TRBJ2-5; D gene unclear. The assigned J gene may be wrong: the sequence end matches TRBJ2-7 better. The germline gives CDR1 MNHEY, CDR2 SMNVEV (reference sequence). The CDR3 covers 14 residues. The CDR3 nucleotides are TGTGCCAGCAGTCTAGGTCCTACCCCCTACGAGCAGTACTTC. Encoded protein: CASSLGPTPYEQYF.

CDR3 sequence reads: CASKSSGRAFETQYF. In DNA, the CDR3 is TGTGCCAGCAAATCCTCCGGGAGGGCCTTTGAGACCCAGTACTTC. The genes are TRBV27 and TRBJ2-5; TRBD2 aligns across 8 bases. The germline V gene encodes CDR1 MNHEY and CDR2 SMNVEV (reference sequence). The V gene end was trimmed by 7 bases and the J gene end by 5 bases; junction bases not matched to a gene: 12. This CDR3 region has 15 residues.

V and J are TRBV29-1 and TRBJ1-3, with a weak D call TRBD1 (5 bases). Germline CDR1 reads SQVTM; CDR2 reads ANQGSEA. CDR3 length: 14 residues. The V end lost 0 bases, the J end lost 1 base, and 7 bases lay between the germline ends. The CDR3 spells CSVEDRESGNTIYF. The DNA for the CDR3 is TGCAGCGTTGAAGACAGGGAATCTGGAAACACCATATATTTT.

The gene calls are TRBV5-1 and TRBJ2-1; maybe TRBD2 (7 bases). The ends were cut back, 4 bases at V and 8 bases at J, with 22 bases in the middle. The CDR3 extends over 16 amino acids. Germline V gene sequence: CDR1 SGHRS, CDR2 YFSETQ. The CDR3 spells CASSPDSLAALHEQFF. In DNA, the CDR3 is TGCGCCAGCAGCCCGGACAGCCTAGCGGCTTTGCATGAGCAGTTCTTC. Based on the CDR3 plus reference TRBV5-1 and TRBJ2-1, the full variable domain is KAGVTQTPRYLIKTRGQQVTLSCSPISGHRSVSWYQQTPGQGLQFLFEYFSETQRNKGNFPGRFSGRQFSNSRSEMNVSTLELGDSALYLCASSPDSLAALHEQFFGPGTRLTVL.

The chain is built from TRBV30 and TRBJ1-4, with TRBD1 matching 8 bases. The CDR3 consists of 14 residues. The trim removed 2 bases at V and 8 bases at J, leaving 7 bases unmatched. In germline, CDR1 is GTSNPN, CDR2 SVGIG (reference sequence). CDR3 amino acids: CAWSQGQGREKLFF. The DNA for the CDR3 is TGTGCCTGGAGTCAAGGACAGGGTAGGGAAAAACTGTTTTTT. Using reference TRBV30 and TRBJ1-4 for the parts outside the CDR3, the full variable domain is SQTIHQWPATLVQPVGSPLSLECTVEGTSNPNLYWYRQAAGRGLQLLFYSVGIGQISSEVPQNLSASRPQDRQFILSSKKLLLSDSGFYLCAWSQGQGREKLFFGSGTQLSVL.